The rows below give T cell receptor beta chains drawn from one sample of a study of blood T cell dynamics during melanoma immunotherapy. TCRdb keeps only in-frame clones here, not all; method: immunoSEQ multiplex PCR. There are fewer than 15,000 clones in the sample; 86% occur only once, and approximately 5% lies in the top ten. The sample was blood, taken from a patient treated with checkpoint blockade. Receptor source: a human donor with melanoma. CDR3s include the opening cysteine and the closing phenylalanine or tryptophan. A D gene is named only where the DNA matches it firmly. For some rows the clone size is stated as once, few or many, or as a class when expanded; others skip it.

J: TRBJ2-2; V: TRBV10-3; D: NA; size: NA; DNA: TGTGCCATCAGAAAGGAAGCCTCCGGGGAGCTGTTTTTT; CDR3: CAIRKEASGELFF
J: TRBJ2-1; V: TRBV7-2; D: TRBD2; size: NA; DNA: TGTGCCAGCAGCTTAGAGGGGAGCGGGAGGTGGTACAATGAGCAGTTCTTC; CDR3: CASSLEGSGRWYNEQFF
J: TRBJ1-2; V: TRBV6-6; D: NA; size: NA; DNA: TGTGCCAGCAGTTACCCCTTACAGGCTAACTATGGCTACACCTTC; CDR3: CASSYPLQANYGYTF
J: TRBJ2-1; V: TRBV6-5; D: TRBD2; size: NA; DNA: TGTGCCAGCCGCACTAACAGCGGGGGATACAATGAGCAGTTCTTC; CDR3: CASRTNSGGYNEQFF
J: TRBJ2-1; V: TRBV11-3; D: TRBD2; size: NA; DNA: TGTGCCAGCAGCTCCCTCGGGGGAGGGGAGTGGTTCGATGAGCAGTTCTTC; CDR3: CASSSLGGGEWFDEQFF
J: TRBJ2-1; V: TRBV5-1; D: TRBD2; size: NA; DNA: TGCGCCAGCAGCCCTAGCGGGCTGCCCTCCGAGCAGTTCTTC; CDR3: CASSPSGLPSEQFF
J: TRBJ2-1; V: TRBV29-1; D: TRBD1; size: NA; DNA: TGCAGCGTCGCGACAGGGTCGATCTACAATGAGCAGTTCTTC; CDR3: CSVATGSIYNEQFF
J: TRBJ2-1; V: TRBV29-1; D: TRBD2; size: NA; DNA: TGCAGCGCTTGGACTAGCGGGAGACCCGATAATGGTGAGCAGTTCTTC; CDR3: CSAWTSGRPDNGEQFF
J: TRBJ2-1; V: TRBV5-4; D: NA; size: NA; DNA: TGTGCCAGCAGCTTGGAGGTGCGGAGATCCTACAATGAGCAGTTCTTC; CDR3: CASSLEVRRSYNEQFF
J: TRBJ2-5; V: TRBV7-3; D: TRBD2; size: NA; DNA: TGTGCCAGCACCAAGCGGGAGGGAGAGACCCAGTACTTC; CDR3: CASTKREGETQYF
J: TRBJ2-2; V: TRBV11-1; D: NA; size: NA; DNA: TGTGCCAGCAGCTTACATACTAGCACCGGGGAGCTGTTTTTT; CDR3: CASSLHTSTGELFF
J: TRBJ2-2; V: TRBV18; D: TRBD1; size: NA; DNA: TGTGCCAGCTCACCGGTACAGGGGCTGAACACCGGGGAGCTGTTTTTT; CDR3: CASSPVQGLNTGELFF
J: TRBJ2-5; V: TRBV10-2; D: NA; size: NA; DNA: TGCGCCAGCAGTGTGGGCCGTGAGACCCAGTACTTC; CDR3: CASSVGRETQYF
J: TRBJ2-1; V: TRBV7-8; D: NA; size: NA; DNA: TGTGCCAGCAGCTTAGGTTGGAGGGACAGCTCCTACAATGAGCAGTTCTTC; CDR3: CASSLGWRDSSYNEQFF
J: TRBJ1-1; V: TRBV28; D: NA; size: NA; DNA: TGTGCCAGCAGTTTGCAAACTGAAGCTTTCTTT; CDR3: CASSLQTEAFF
J: TRBJ2-3; V: TRBV27; D: NA; size: NA; DNA: TGTGCCAGCAGTTTAACGGGAGGCACAGATACGCAGTATTTT; CDR3: CASSLTGGTDTQYF
J: TRBJ1-1; V: TRBV5-5; D: NA; size: NA; DNA: TGTGCCAGCAGCTTGATCGGTTTTGAAGCTTTCTTT; CDR3: CASSLIGFEAFF
J: TRBJ2-7; V: TRBV4-3; D: TRBD2; size: once; DNA: TGCGCCAGCAGCCAAGGGGTAGCGGGAAGAGGTGGCGAGCAGTACTTC; CDR3: CASSQGVAGRGGEQYF
J: TRBJ2-7; V: TRBV5-6; D: NA; size: NA; DNA: TGTGCCAGCAGCGGCGGACGAGGCGAGCAGTACTTC; CDR3: CASSGGRGEQYF
J: TRBJ1-1; V: TRBV29-1; D: NA; size: once; DNA: TGCAGCGTTGGAGGGGGAGGCACTGAAGCTTTCTTT; CDR3: CSVGGGGTEAFF
J: TRBJ2-7; V: TRBV2; D: TRBD2; size: once; DNA: TGTGCCAGCAGTGAAAAAACTAGCGTAACCTACGAGCAGTACTTC; CDR3: CASSEKTSVTYEQYF
J: TRBJ2-3; V: TRBV7-2; D: TRBD2; size: NA; DNA: TGTGCCAGCAGCTTAAGGCTAGCGGGCGGAACTAGCACAGATACGCAGTATTTT; CDR3: CASSLRLAGGTSTDTQYF
J: TRBJ1-2; V: TRBV28; D: TRBD1; size: NA; DNA: TGTGCCAGCTACAGTTTTATGGTGACAGGGGCTGGCTACACCTTC; CDR3: CASYSFMVTGAGYTF
J: TRBJ2-2; V: TRBV28; D: NA; size: NA; DNA: TGTGCCAGCAGTTTGGGGACACTTAACACCGGGGAGCTGTTTTTT; CDR3: CASSLGTLNTGELFF
J: TRBJ1-5; V: TRBV19; D: NA; size: NA; DNA: TGTGCCAGTAGTTCGGGACCGGTAAATCAGCCCCAGCATTTT; CDR3: CASSSGPVNQPQHF